Shown below are 21 T cell receptor beta chains from a single sample sequenced in a study of T cells in Graves' hyperthyroidism and ophthalmopathy. The TCR beta CDR3 regions underwent amplification using RNA transcripts as the source. The TCR CDR3 first-round RT-PCR relied on the HTBI primer set. One entry per CDR3 protein, called by TCRdb with MiXCR from the multiplex PCR reads. The sample records about 600,000 distinct CDR3 sequences, 12% to 15% being singletons. The sequencing sample was made of blood. The receptors come from a woman between 18 and 29 years old with Graves' ophthalmopathy.

In its sample, this clonotype was seen many times. V is TRBV28 and J is TRBJ2-7; 10 nucleotides match TRBD2. This CDR3 has 17 residues. J gave up 2 bases and V 2 bases, and 9 bases lay outside the gene matches. The germline V gene has CDR1 MDHEN and CDR2 SYDVKM. In nucleotides, the CDR3 is TGTGCCAGCAGTTTAAGTCACGGACTAGCGGCAACCTACGAGCAGTACTTC. Translating it yields CASSLSHGLAATYEQYF.

This clonotype was seen more than once but under ten times. The chain couples TRBV6-1 to TRBJ1-3; no clear D. V lost 4 bases and J lost 0, with 16 bases in between. Germline lookup yields CDR1 MNHNS and CDR2 SASEGT. The CDR3 length is 17 residues. CDR3 nucleotides: TGTGCCAGCAGTGTCTACGGACTCCCGTACTCTGGAAACACCATATATTTT. Encoded protein: CASSVYGLPYSGNTIYF.

This clonotype was seen repeatedly, ten times or more. The chain recombines TRBV19 with TRBJ1-5; D unclear. The CDR3 consists of 12 residues. Germline CDR1 LNHDA, CDR2 SQIVND (reference sequence). V lost 5 bases and J lost 7, with 9 bases in between. The CDR3 nucleotides are TGTGCCAGTAGTTGGGTACAGCAGCCCCAGCATTTT. This codes for CASSWVQQPQHF.

This sequence joins TRBV4-1 and TRBJ2-3, with TRBD2 matching over 10 bases. This CDR3 contains 22 residues. V trimming: 0 bases; J trimming: 0 bases; junction bases outside the gene matches: 18. Germline assignment: CDR1 MGHRA and CDR2 YSYEKL. The CDR3 coding sequence is TGCGCCAGCAGCCAAGATATGAGCGGGAGGGGACGGTCCCGCGGGAGCACAGATACGCAGTATTTT. Protein product: CASSQDMSGRGRSRGSTDTQYF.

This clonotype was picked up a small number of times. Relative to the germline gene, one junction end is altered; a read error may explain this. V and J are TRBV12-3 or TRBV12-4 and TRBJ1-5; 9 nucleotides line up with TRBD1. This CDR3 contains 14 residues. The CDR3 here is CVSTRQGGNQPQHF. The CDR3 DNA is TGTGTCAGCACCAGACAGGGGGGGAATCAGCCCCAGCATTTT.

The chain has TRBV27 and TRBJ2-2; D is perhaps TRBD1 or TRBD2 (6 bases each). Germline CDR1 MNHEY, CDR2 SMNVEV (reference sequence). This CDR3 spans 13 amino acids. The V and J ends lost 10 bases and 7 bases respectively, with 16 bases between them. The CDR3 here is CAIRGGPRGELFF. The CDR3, as DNA: TGTGCCATCCGAGGGGGGCCACGCGGGGAGCTGTTTTTT.

This clonotype was recorded at least ten times. The chain employs TRBV11-2 and TRBJ2-7, with 10 positions matching TRBD2. V shed 6 bases, J shed 1 base, and the junction held 12 bases outside the gene matches. CDR1 SGHAT and CDR2 FQNNGV come from the germline V gene. CDR3 length: 17 amino acids. The CDR3 loop is CASRPIPLLAGSYEQYF. For the CDR3, the DNA is TGTGCCAGCAGACCAATCCCCCTACTAGCGGGATCCTACGAGCAGTACTTC.

Turning to this clonotype: Relative to the germline gene, one junction end is altered; a read error may explain this. As DNA, the CDR3 is TGTGCTAGCAGCTTCGCCGGGACAACTGAGCAGTTCTTC. Its translation is CASSFAGTTEQFF. The genes are TRBV7-7 and TRBJ2-1; TRBD1 is a possible D gene (6 bases). This CDR3 has 13 residues. The germline V gene encodes CDR1 SSHAT and CDR2 FNYEAQ (reference sequence).

This clonotype was picked up a small number of times. The chain links TRBV6-1 to TRBJ1-5; 7 bases line up with TRBD1. The V segment lost 5 bases and the J segment 10 bases; nucleotides outside the gene matches: 8. The CDR3 loop spans 13 amino acids. CDR1 and CDR2 from the germline V gene are MNHNS and SASEGT. This CDR3 reads CASSSNRGGPQHF. The CDR3, as DNA: TGTGCCAGCAGTTCGAACAGGGGCGGCCCCCAGCATTTT.

Ten or more counts support this clonotype. V is TRBV7-9 and J is TRBJ1-1; 10 bases line up with TRBD1. The CDR3 consists of 18 residues. Germline assignment: CDR1 SEHNR and CDR2 FQNEAQ (reference sequence). After removal of 5 bases from V and 2 bases from J, the junction contained 14 bases not matched to a gene. CDR3 region: CASSQGRDRGLRNTEAFF. CDR3 bases: TGTGCCAGCAGCCAAGGCCGGGACAGGGGCTTGAGAAACACTGAAGCTTTCTTT.

The table lists this clonotype with many counts. CDR3 nucleotide sequence: TGTGCCAGCAGTTTAGGTGGCAGACTAAATGAAAAACTGTTTTTT. This translates into CASSLGGRLNEKLFF. V usage is TRBV27 and J usage is TRBJ1-4; D unclear. The CDR3 has 15 amino acids. CDR1 and CDR2 from the germline V gene are MNHEY and SMNVEV (reference sequence). Trimming cost V 2 bases and J 5 bases, with 12 bases left between them.

The chain carries TRBV9 and TRBJ2-2; TRBD2 agrees at 8 bases. Per the germline V gene, CDR1 is SGDLS and CDR2 is YYNGEE. This CDR3 has 17 amino acids. Trimming removed 8 bases from V and 6 bases from J; junction bases left unmatched: 18. CDR3 coding DNA: TGTGCCAGTAGTATAGACCCGGGACTAGATTTCGCCGGGGAGCTGTTTTTT. This codes for CASSIDPGLDFAGELFF.

This clonotype occurred many times. The J gene is TRBJ2-7, the V gene TRBV11-2; 11 nucleotides line up with TRBD1. The V and J ends lost 4 bases and 3 bases, in that order; junction bases with no gene match: 8. The germline V gene encodes CDR1 SGHAT and CDR2 FQNNGV. The CDR3 length is 16 residues. CDR3 amino acids: CASSSLGGQGVYEQYF. DNA for the CDR3: TGTGCCAGCAGCTCCCTTGGGGGACAGGGGGTCTACGAGCAGTACTTC.

In this sample, this clonotype turned up a few times. The conserved phenylalanine or tryptophan is not found at the CDR3 terminus, so this likely reflects a read error. This rearrangement joins TRBV19 to TRBJ2-2; possibly TRBD1 for D (6 bases). The ends were cut back, 5 bases at V and 6 bases at J, with 7 bases in the middle. Looked up from germline, CDR1 is LNHDA and CDR2 is SQIVND (reference sequence). CDR3 length equals 12 residues. Written as DNA, the CDR3 is TGTGCCAGTAGTGAGGGGGCCGGGGAGCTGTTTTCT. As protein: CASSEGAGELFS.

This clonotype was counted at least ten times. V is TRBV5-6 and J is TRBJ2-3; no definite D call. Trimming cost V 2 bases and J 4 bases, with 11 bases left between them. CDR3 length: 14 residues. Per the germline V gene, CDR1 is SGHDT and CDR2 is YYEEEE. The CDR3 loop reads CASSLGSVPDTQYF. CDR3 bases: TGTGCCAGCAGCTTAGGTTCGGTTCCAGATACGCAGTATTTT. The full variable domain, with the rest looked up from reference TRBV5-6 and TRBJ2-3, is DAGVTQSPTHLIKTRGQQVTLRCSPKSGHDTVSWYQQALGQGPQFIFQYYEEEERQRGNFPDRFSGHQFPNYSSELNVNALLLGDSALYLCASSLGSVPDTQYFGPGTRLTVL.

J is TRBJ1-1 and V is TRBV12-3 or TRBV12-4; D is unresolved. The CDR3 runs to 14 residues. V lost 3 bases and J lost 1, with 9 bases in between. CDR3 protein: CASSFQEGNTEAFF. Here the CDR3 DNA reads TGTGCCAGCAGTTTCCAGGAGGGGAACACTGAAGCTTTCTTT.

This clonotype was detected only a few times. The gene calls are TRBV15 and TRBJ2-5, with no clear D. Trimming pared 8 bases from V and 3 bases from J, leaving 7 bases between. The CDR3 runs to 11 residues. Germline V CDR1 and CDR2: LNHNV, YYDKDF (reference sequence). The CDR3 region is CATGPKETQYF. Here the CDR3 DNA reads TGTGCCACCGGGCCCAAAGAGACCCAGTACTTC.

This clonotype was detected ten times or more. The chain couples TRBV20-1 to TRBJ2-1; D call uncertain. The length of the CDR3 is 13 residues. The V end lost 5 bases, the J end lost 6 bases, and 14 bases lay between the germline ends. Looked up from germline, CDR1 is DFQATT and CDR2 is SNEGSKA (reference sequence). The CDR3: CSAGWFLGNEQFF. CDR3 nucleotides: TGCAGTGCTGGTTGGTTTTTGGGCAATGAGCAGTTCTTC.

This clonotype was picked up a small number of times. The chain couples TRBV28 to TRBJ2-5; D call uncertain. V was clipped by 3 bases and J by 1 base, with 12 bases between them. The CDR3 is made up of 15 amino acids. Germline V gives CDR1 MDHEN, CDR2 SYDVKM. The DNA of the CDR3 is TGTGCCAGCAGTTTGGATAGGATCCCCCAAGAGACCCAGTACTTC. Translated: CASSLDRIPQETQYF.

This clonotype has a count of ten or more. The CDR3 bases are TGTGCCAGCAGCTCCAGGACACCGAAAAATTCACCCCTCCACTTT. Protein product: CASSSRTPKNSPLHF. The J gene is TRBJ1-6, the V gene TRBV11-1, with TRBD1 as a possible D gene (5 bases). CDR3 length: 15 residues. Germline V lookup: CDR1 SGHAT, CDR2 FQDESV (reference sequence). V was trimmed by 4 bases and J by 7 bases, leaving 14 bases between them.

The sample holds many counts of this clonotype. The gene calls are TRBV12-3 or TRBV12-4 and TRBJ2-1, with TRBD2 matching 12 bases. The CDR3 consists of 15 residues. V dropped 6 bases and J dropped 5; count of bases not matched to a gene: 5. CDR3 in DNA: TGTGCCAGCAGACCTAGCGGGAGGGCCAACAATGAGCAGTTCTTC. Its translation: CASRPSGRANNEQFF.